This T cell receptor (beta chain) is from a study of blood T cell repertoires in COVID-19. The CDR3 has 13 residues. Germline V gene data show CDR1 as SEHNR and CDR2 as FQNEAQ (reference sequence). Trimming cost V 6 bases and J 4 bases; bases outside gene matches: 3. Libraries were prepared by immunoSEQ multiplex PCR; TCRdb keeps only in-frame clonotypes and omits some of them. The data contain about 140,000 clones, just over 85% of them singletons. The source material was peripheral blood. The clonotype was recovered from a woman aged 60 to 75 with acute or convalescent COVID-19. This rearrangement joins TRBV7-9 to TRBJ1-3; 7 bases are a match to TRBD1. The DNA of the CDR3 is TGTGCCAGCAGACAGGGGAACGGAAACACCATATATTTT. Its translation: CASRQGNGNTIYF.